Below are 30 T cell receptor beta chains sequenced from a single sample in a study of breast tumors, draining lymph nodes, adjacent tissues. Samples came from axillary lymph nodes draining the breast cancer. TCRdb re-analysed the multiplex PCR reads in MiXCR, keeping a single row per CDR3 protein. The sample has around 130,000 distinct CDR3 sequences, about 20% seen once. The source material was axillary lymph node tissue. Source of these receptors: a female donor with breast cancer. Some clones in this sample may be carry-over from other donors' samples.

This clonotype was seen many times. The V call is TRBV20-1, the J call TRBJ1-6; TRBD1 aligns across 7 bases. Germline V gene sequence: CDR1 DFQATT, CDR2 SNEGSKA (reference sequence). V shed 6 bases, J shed 7 bases, and the junction held 9 bases outside the gene matches. The CDR3 runs to 14 residues. The DNA for the CDR3 is TGCAGTGCCATGGACAGGAAGTGGAATTCACCCCTCCACTTT. Translation gives CSAMDRKWNSPLHF.

This clonotype has a handful of counts. A read error may explain this, as a much larger clone is one base away. This chain connects TRBV20-1 to TRBJ1-4, with D tentatively TRBD1 (5 bases). In germline, CDR1 is DFQATT, CDR2 SNEGSKA (reference sequence). This CDR3 is 13 amino acids long. Trimming shortened V by 3 bases and J by 7 bases, and 12 bases separated the two germline ends. The CDR3 DNA follows: TGCAGTGCTAGGGGGCGGGGCGGTGAAAAACTGTTTTTT. Translated: CSARGRGGEKLFF.

In regard to this clonotype: One base away lies a much larger clone, so this may be a sequencing read error. The chain uses TRBV30 and TRBJ2-1; D is undetermined. This CDR3 comprises 12 residues. V was shortened by 3 bases and J by 8 bases, with 11 bases between the two germline ends. Looked up from germline, CDR1 is GTSNPN and CDR2 is SVGIG (reference sequence). The CDR3 DNA reads TGTGCCTGGAGCGTCCTACGCGATGAGCAGTTCTTC. This codes for CAWSVLRDEQFF.

This clonotype showed up just a few times. This chain uses TRBV5-1 with TRBJ2-5; 7 nucleotides match TRBD1. V gave up 5 bases and J gave up 3 bases; unmatched junction bases: 13. Germline assignment: CDR1 SGHRS and CDR2 YFSETQ. The CDR3 extends over 16 amino acids. CDR3 loop: CASRSGTASFKETQYF. The CDR3 coding sequence is TGCGCCAGCAGATCCGGGACAGCTTCCTTCAAAGAGACCCAGTACTTC.

This clonotype occurred many times. The chain has TRBV9 and TRBJ2-6, with 8 positions matching TRBD1. This CDR3 comprises 18 residues. The germline V gene encodes CDR1 SGDLS and CDR2 YYNGEE. Unmatched junction bases numbered 8, after V lost 3 bases and J lost 0 bases. This chain's CDR3 is CASSARQGARSGANVLTF. CDR3 DNA sequence: TGTGCCAGCAGCGCCCGGCAGGGGGCGCGCTCTGGGGCCAACGTCCTGACTTTC.

CDR3 nucleotides: TGTGCCAGCAGTGTTGAGGGGGCTGGAAACACCATATATTTT. Protein: CASSVEGAGNTIYF. The V gene is TRBV2, the J gene TRBJ1-3; the D gene is possibly TRBD1 (6 bases). The CDR3 loop spans 14 amino acids. V was pared by 4 bases and J by 2 bases, with 9 bases between. The germline CDR1 and CDR2 sequences are SNHLY and FYNNEI.

This clonotype occurred many times. CDR3: CASSRGTGANTGELFF. As DNA, the CDR3 is TGCGCCAGCAGCCGAGGGACAGGGGCTAACACCGGGGAGCTGTTTTTT. The chain combines TRBV4-1 with TRBJ2-2; 10 bases are shared with TRBD1. CDR1 is MGHRA and CDR2 is YSYEKL in the germline V gene. The CDR3 extends over 16 amino acids. J was trimmed by 2 bases and V by 4 bases; bases with no gene match: 4.

This clonotype was seen many times. The chain couples TRBV10-3 to TRBJ1-2; 8 nucleotides line up with TRBD1. The CDR3 loop spans 12 amino acids. In germline, CDR1 is ENHRY, CDR2 SYGVKD. V shed 10 bases, J shed 2 bases, and the junction held 3 bases outside the gene matches. The CDR3 reads CATRQGNYGYTF. The DNA of the CDR3 is TGTGCCACCAGACAGGGGAACTATGGCTACACCTTC.

In this sample, this clonotype turned up many times. This chain joins TRBV20-1 and TRBJ2-3, with TRBD1 as a possible D gene (6 bases). Germline assignment: CDR1 DFQATT and CDR2 SNEGSKA (reference sequence). V dropped 3 bases and J dropped 1 base, with 14 bases sitting between them. The CDR3 length is 15 residues. The CDR3 sequence is CSASRGDLRTDTQYF. In DNA form, the CDR3 reads TGCAGTGCTAGCAGGGGAGACCTACGCACAGATACGCAGTATTTT.

This clonotype came up once. The chain couples TRBV6-1 to TRBJ1-5, with D maybe TRBD1 (6 bases). Germline V gene data show CDR1 as MNHNS and CDR2 as SASEGT. This CDR3 is built from 16 residues. Deletions cut 4 bases from V and 0 bases from J, with 13 bases between. The CDR3 DNA is TGTGCCAGCAGTGCCCGGGACATGTATAGCAATCAGCCCCAGCATTTT. Translated: CASSARDMYSNQPQHF.

There are many counts of this clonotype. This sequence joins TRBV19 and TRBJ2-1, with TRBD2 as a possible D gene (7 bases). Deletions cut 5 bases from V and 4 bases from J, with 15 bases between. CDR1 is LNHDA and CDR2 is SQIVND in the germline V gene (reference sequence). CDR3 length: 15 amino acids. CDR3 residues: CASSYGGPGYNEQFF. CDR3 sequence (DNA): TGTGCCAGTAGTTACGGGGGGCCCGGATACAATGAGCAGTTCTTC.

This clonotype was detected many times. The chain couples TRBV7-2 to TRBJ2-5; 10 bases map to TRBD1. CDR3 size: 14 residues. Germline V gene lookup returns CDR1 SGHTA and CDR2 FQGNSA. V trimming: 5 bases; J trimming: 3 bases; junction bases outside the gene matches: 3. The CDR3 nucleotides are TGTGCCAGCAGCCCGGGACAGGGGAAAGAGACCCAGTACTTC. Translation gives CASSPGQGKETQYF.

This clonotype has ten or more counts. V usage is TRBV19 and J usage is TRBJ2-7, with a tentative D call TRBD1 (6 bases). Trimming cost V 11 bases and J 1 base, with 24 bases left between them. The CDR3 totals 16 residues. Germline V CDR1 and CDR2: LNHDA, SQIVND (reference sequence). For the CDR3, the DNA is TGTGCCCGAAACTCGTCCGGCAGGGGAGATTCCTACGAGCAGTACTTC. Protein: CARNSSGRGDSYEQYF.

This clonotype was recorded many times. The chain links TRBV4-1 to TRBJ2-1; D uncertain. V gave up 0 bases and J gave up 8 bases, with 14 bases separating them. The germline CDR1 and CDR2 sequences are MGHRA and YSYEKL. The CDR3 runs to 15 residues. The chain's CDR3 is CASSQDRRKEDEQFF. The CDR3 DNA reads as TGCGCCAGCAGCCAAGATAGAAGGAAAGAAGATGAGCAGTTCTTC.

This clonotype was picked up many times. The V and J genes are TRBV7-9 and TRBJ2-7; D perhaps matches TRBD1 (5 bases). The CDR3 length is 14 residues. V lost 2 bases and J lost 4, with 12 bases in between. Germline CDR1 reads SEHNR; CDR2 reads FQNEAQ (reference sequence). CDR3 loop: CASSLSDRGYEQYF. Written as DNA, the CDR3 is TGTGCCAGCAGCTTATCCGACAGAGGATACGAGCAGTACTTC.

This clonotype was detected ten times or more. This rearrangement joins TRBV6-5 to TRBJ1-6, with D maybe TRBD1 (5 bases). Between the trimmed V and J ends, which lost 5 bases and 10 bases, there was a span of 15 bases. Per the germline V gene, CDR1 is MNHEY and CDR2 is SVGAGI. The CDR3 is made up of 14 amino acids. CDR3 sequence reads: CASSTTSRTSPLHF. The CDR3 DNA sequence: TGTGCCAGCAGTACAACCAGCCGGACATCACCCCTCCACTTT.

At least ten counts were recorded for this clonotype. This sequence joins TRBV6-1 and TRBJ2-1; TRBD1 might be the D (6 bases). V was pared by 7 bases and J by 4 bases, with 11 bases between. The length of the CDR3 is 13 residues. Per the germline V gene, CDR1 is MNHNS and CDR2 is SASEGT. The CDR3 bases are TGTGCCAGCACCGACAGGTTTTACAATGAGCAGTTCTTC. Protein: CASTDRFYNEQFF.

This clonotype was counted many times. V is TRBV19 and J is TRBJ2-5; 9 bases align to TRBD1. Per the germline V gene, CDR1 is LNHDA and CDR2 is SQIVND (reference sequence). The V segment lost 4 bases and the J segment 4 bases; nucleotides outside the gene matches: 7. CDR3 length: 15 amino acids. In DNA form, the CDR3 reads TGTGCCAGTAGTACCGCCTCGGGACAGGGAGAGACCCAGTACTTC. As protein: CASSTASGQGETQYF.

This clonotype has at least ten counts. The V call is TRBV20-1, the J call TRBJ2-1; 11 bases fit TRBD2. CDR1 and CDR2 from the germline V gene are DFQATT and SNEGSKA (reference sequence). The CDR3 is 16 residues long. After removal of 5 bases from V and 7 bases from J, the junction contained 13 bases not matched to a gene. DNA of the CDR3: TGCAGTGCTTCGGGGCTAGCGGGAGGCCCTGGAAATGAGCAGTTCTTC. Its translation: CSASGLAGGPGNEQFF.

About this clonotype: This may stem from a read error, because a much larger clone lies one nucleotide away. The genes are TRBV19 and TRBJ2-7, with a tentative D call TRBD2 (6 bases). V was trimmed by 9 bases and J by 5 bases, leaving 17 bases between them. The CDR3 has 13 amino acids. The V gene's germline CDR1 is LNHDA and CDR2 SQIVND (reference sequence). This CDR3 is CASRKRGDDEQYF. As DNA, the CDR3 is TGTGCCAGCAGAAAGCGCGGGGACGACGAGCAGTACTTC. Combining the CDR3 with reference TRBV19 and TRBJ2-7 gives the whole variable domain DGGITQSPKYLFRKEGQNVTLSCEQNLNHDAMYWYRQDPGQGLRLIYYSQIVNDFQKGDIAEGYSVSREKKESFPLTVTSAQKNPTAFYLCASRKRGDDEQYFGPGTRLTVT.

This clonotype was seen ten or more times. The chain is built from TRBV6-5 and TRBJ2-1; 8 positions agree with TRBD2. Germline CDR1 reads MNHEY; CDR2 reads SVGAGI. This CDR3 is 15 amino acids long. The ends lost 6 bases at V and 4 bases at J; junction bases unmatched: 8. CDR3 coding DNA: TGTGCCAGCAGGACTACCGGGGGGGCTTACAATGAGCAGTTCTTC. Translation gives CASRTTGGAYNEQFF.

Many counts were recorded for this clonotype. The rearrangement uses TRBV19 and TRBJ2-1, with 7 bases lining up with TRBD1. The CDR3 spans 14 residues. CDR1 and CDR2 (germline): LNHDA, SQIVND (reference sequence). The ends lost 6 bases at V and 2 bases at J; junction bases unmatched: 4. DNA for the CDR3: TGTGCCAGTAGCCAGGGGGTCCCCTACAATGAGCAGTTCTTC. This codes for CASSQGVPYNEQFF.

This clonotype has a count of ten or more. The genes are TRBV20-1 and TRBJ2-7; D could derive from TRBD1 or TRBD2 (7 bases each). Germline assignment: CDR1 DFQATT and CDR2 SNEGSKA (reference sequence). CDR3 length: 12 residues. The V end was cut by 4 bases, the J end by 3 bases, with 10 bases between. The CDR3 region is CSATGGVYEQYF. CDR3 coding DNA: TGCAGTGCTACAGGGGGGGTCTACGAGCAGTACTTC.

This clonotype was observed at least ten times. In nucleotides, the CDR3 is TGCAGTGCTAGACCGAGCGGGAGGGCCTCCGAGCAGTACTTC. Translated: CSARPSGRASEQYF. This chain joins TRBV20-1 and TRBJ2-7, with 10 bases fitting TRBD2. Germline V CDR1 and CDR2: DFQATT, SNEGSKA (reference sequence). V dropped 2 bases and J dropped 6; count of bases not matched to a gene: 7. CDR3 length: 14 residues.

Worth noting for this clonotype: This could be a read error, since a much larger clone is one nucleotide away. V is TRBV27 and J is TRBJ1-4; no clear D gene. The germline V gene has CDR1 MNHEY and CDR2 SMNVEV (reference sequence). The CDR3 extends over 14 amino acids. The V end was cut by 8 bases, the J end by 3 bases, with 13 bases between. Here the CDR3 reads CASAPNGANEKLFF. For the CDR3, the DNA is TGTGCCAGCGCCCCGAATGGGGCTAATGAAAAACTGTTTTTT.

This clonotype was seen ten or more times. The J gene is TRBJ2-1, the V gene TRBV7-6; 8 nucleotides line up with TRBD1. With V trimmed by 0 bases and J by 1 base, 5 bases remained unmatched. This CDR3 spans 17 amino acids. Germline CDR1 is SGHVS and CDR2 is FNYEAQ. CDR3 bases: TGTGCCAGCAGCTTAGCTCAACAGGGGGGATCCTACAATGAGCAGTTCTTC. It yields the protein CASSLAQQGGSYNEQFF.

The V call is TRBV28, the J call TRBJ2-7; a possible D gene is TRBD2 (5 bases). CDR1 is MDHEN and CDR2 is SYDVKM in the germline V gene. The CDR3 spans 13 residues. Trimming took 6 bases from V and 5 from J, leaving 14 bases between them. The CDR3 DNA sequence: TGTGCCAGCAGGGTTAGCGAGAGTAACGAGCAGTACTTC. Protein sequence: CASRVSESNEQYF.

In this sample, this clonotype turned up many times. The junction departs from germline at one end; a sequencing error may be responsible. V gene TRBV7-7 combines with J gene TRBJ1-4; D is undetermined. Per the germline V gene, CDR1 is SSHAT and CDR2 is FNYEAQ (reference sequence). CDR3 size: 13 residues. CDR3 amino acids: CASSLWPGEKLFF. CDR3 DNA sequence: TGTGCTAGCAGCTTATGGCCGGGGGAAAAACTGTTTTTT.

The V call is TRBV27, the J call TRBJ2-1; 13 nucleotides align to TRBD2. The CDR3 totals 14 residues. Germline loops: CDR1 MNHEY, CDR2 SMNVEV (reference sequence). Trimming removed 6 bases from V and 9 bases from J; junction bases left unmatched: 5. The CDR3 spells CASRPTSGRAEQFF. CDR3 DNA: TGTGCCAGCAGACCTACTAGCGGGAGGGCTGAGCAGTTCTTC.

The CDR3 nucleotides are TGTGCCAGCAGCTTAGTTGGACAGGGCGATCAGCCCCAGCATTTT. Translating it yields CASSLVGQGDQPQHF. The V call is TRBV7-2, the J call TRBJ1-5; 8 bases map to TRBD1. J lost 5 bases, V lost 1 base, and 4 bases had no gene match. This CDR3 region has 15 residues. CDR1 and CDR2 from the germline V gene are SGHTA and FQGNSA. The variable domain in full, completed from reference TRBV7-2 and TRBJ1-5, reads GAGVSQSPSNKVTEKGKDVELRCDPISGHTALYWYRQSLGQGLEFLIYFQGNSAPDKSGLPSDRFSAERTGGSVSTLTIQRTQQEDSAVYLCASSLVGQGDQPQHFGDGTRLSIL.